The 14 T cell receptor beta chains below come from one sample, sequenced in a study of Graves' ophthalmopathy and Graves' hyperthyroidism (dated by TCRdb to the late 2010s). The sample was run on an Illumina HiSeq 2000. TCR beta CDR3 regions were amplified from RNA transcripts for repertoire sequencing. A first-round RT-PCR used HTBI primers with the Qiagen OneStep RT-PCR kit, followed by a second-round multiplex PCR, size selection and purification. TCRdb ran its own pipeline on the public reads, namely fastp trimming at Q25 and MiXCR clone calling, and kept in-frame beta chains. Entries that share a CDR3 protein sequence are merged under the most common genes and DNA. The table for this sample lists hundreds of thousands of distinct CDR3 sequences; about a fifth of them were counted only once. Approximately 6.9% of the sample is taken by the ten largest. What was sequenced was peripheral blood. All receptors come from a woman aged 18-29 years with stable Graves' hyperthyroidism. Some clones in this sample may be carry-over from other donors' samples. Donor details come from another sample of the same person, matched by shared clones.

Many counts were recorded for this clonotype. CDR3 amino acids: CSARVGGRTQPQHF. The CDR3 bases are TGCAGTGCTAGAGTGGGGGGCAGAACTCAGCCCCAGCATTTT. This chain joins TRBV20-1 and TRBJ1-5; D is perhaps TRBD1 (6 bases). The V and J ends lost 1 base and 6 bases respectively, with 13 bases between them. This CDR3 comprises 14 residues. Germline V CDR1 and CDR2: DFQATT, SNEGSKA (reference sequence).

This clonotype was seen repeatedly, ten times or more. The chain uses TRBV2 and TRBJ1-1; no reliable D call. The CDR3 has 13 residues. Germline V CDR1 and CDR2: SNHLY, FYNNEI. Trimming took 6 bases from V and 4 from J, leaving 12 bases between them. The CDR3 DNA reads TGTGCCAGCAGCTTAGGGAGGGTCACTGAAGCTTTCTTT. Translating gives CASSLGRVTEAFF.

This clonotype was observed a few times. It may be a read error: a sequence one base away is much more abundant. The gene calls are TRBV7-2 and TRBJ2-5, with TRBD2 matching 7 bases. There are 15 residues in the CDR3. Germline loops: CDR1 SGHTA, CDR2 FQGNSA. The CDR3 sequence: CAGSFGRGSGETQYF. In nucleotides, the CDR3 is TGTGCCGGCAGCTTCGGGCGCGGGAGTGGAGAGACCCAGTACTTC.

This clonotype was observed at least ten times. The V call is TRBV5-1, the J call TRBJ1-6, with D uncertain. Trimming removed 1 base at V and 9 bases at J, with 11 bases between. The CDR3 has 14 amino acids. The germline gives CDR1 SGHRS, CDR2 YFSETQ. In DNA, the CDR3 is TGCGCCAGCAGCTTGAAGGGAGGCAGTTCACCCCTCCACTTT. Residues: CASSLKGGSSPLHF.

This clonotype was picked up many times. V and J are TRBV6-1 and TRBJ1-2, with TRBD1 as a possible D gene (6 bases). V was shortened by 8 bases and J by 8 bases, with 21 bases between the two germline ends. Per germline, CDR1 MNHNS and CDR2 SASEGT. The CDR3 is 14 residues long. The CDR3 nucleotides are TGTGCCAGCTCCTGGCAACAGGGAAGGGAAGGCTACACCTTC. Residues: CASSWQQGREGYTF.

The rearrangement uses TRBV7-7 and TRBJ2-2; 12 bases are a match to TRBD2. This CDR3 has 15 amino acids. V dropped 5 bases and J dropped 6; count of bases not matched to a gene: 4. CDR1 SSHAT and CDR2 FNYEAQ come from the germline V gene (reference sequence). The CDR3: CASSLTSGGPGELFF. The CDR3 region has the DNA TGTGCCAGCAGCCTCACTAGCGGGGGGCCCGGGGAGCTGTTTTTT.

This clonotype was counted at least ten times. This chain connects TRBV6-1 to TRBJ1-6, with D maybe TRBD1 (5 bases). The CDR3 consists of 14 residues. CDR1 is MNHNS, CDR2 SASEGT, per germline. V lost 7 bases to trimming and J lost 5 bases, with 12 bases between them. The CDR3 nucleotides are TGTGCCAGCACTGGGACTGCTGATAATTCACCCCTCCACTTT. Protein sequence: CASTGTADNSPLHF.

The CDR3 nucleotides are TGTGCCAGCAGTTCCGCCGTGACTGAAGCTTTCTTT. Protein: CASSSAVTEAFF. The rearrangement links TRBV12-3 or TRBV12-4 to TRBJ1-1; D is unclear. This CDR3 spans 12 amino acids. V was trimmed by 4 bases and J by 5 bases, leaving 8 bases between them.

Ten or more counts support this clonotype. V gene TRBV12-3 or TRBV12-4 combines with J gene TRBJ1-2; 9 nucleotides match TRBD1. This CDR3 spans 14 amino acids. J lost 6 bases, V lost 5 bases, and 7 bases had no gene match. Written as DNA, the CDR3 is TGTGCCAGCAGTCCGAGGACAGGGGTGCATGGCTACACCTTC. Protein product: CASSPRTGVHGYTF.

In this sample, this clonotype turned up many times. The chain links TRBV6-1 to TRBJ2-5; D tentatively reads TRBD1 or TRBD2 (5 bases each). This CDR3 has 15 amino acids. Germline V gives CDR1 MNHNS, CDR2 SASEGT. Trimming took off 2 bases at V and 1 base at J, with 11 bases between the two ends. The CDR3 here is CASSERGRAQETQYF. DNA of the CDR3: TGTGCCAGCAGTGAAAGGGGACGGGCCCAAGAGACCCAGTACTTC.

The chain has TRBV10-3 and TRBJ1-6, with 7 nucleotides matching TRBD1. CDR3 length equals 14 residues. The germline V gene has CDR1 ENHRY and CDR2 SYGVKD. Trimming at V came to 7 bases and at J to 6 bases, leaving 6 bases not matched to a gene. CDR3 bases: TGTGCCATCACCCGAGGGGGCTCTAATTCACCCCTCCACTTT. It yields the protein CAITRGGSNSPLHF.

This clonotype was seen many times. The J gene is TRBJ1-1, the V gene TRBV25-1; D possibly corresponds to TRBD1 (6 bases). The CDR3 totals 13 residues. The V end lost 2 bases, the J end lost 5 bases, and 9 bases lay between the germline ends. Germline lookup yields CDR1 MGHDK and CDR2 SYGVNS. The CDR3 loop is CASSERTVTEAFF. As DNA, the CDR3 is TGTGCCAGCAGTGAAAGGACAGTAACTGAAGCTTTCTTT.

This clonotype was observed at least ten times. V and J are TRBV12-3 or TRBV12-4 and TRBJ1-5; D ambiguous. This CDR3 is 15 amino acids long. The V end lost 5 bases, the J end lost 3 bases, and 14 bases lay between the germline ends. CDR3 bases: TGTGCCAGCAGTACACAGACGGAACTCAATCAGCCCCAGCATTTT. Protein product: CASSTQTELNQPQHF.

CDR3 sequence reads: CASSLVVEVETQYF. CDR3 bases: TGTGCCAGCAGCTTAGTCGTTGAGGTGGAGACCCAGTACTTC. The rearrangement joins TRBV7-6 to TRBJ2-5; D is undetermined. CDR3 length: 14 amino acids. Germline CDR1 reads SGHVS; CDR2 reads FNYEAQ. The ends were cut back, 1 base at V and 5 bases at J, with 11 bases in the middle.